The 8 T cell receptor beta chains presented below share a single source sample, sequenced in a study of Graves' ophthalmopathy and Graves' hyperthyroidism. The study amplified TCR beta CDR3 regions using RNA transcripts. First-round RT-PCR used HTBI primers; second-round multiplex PCR followed. TCRdb itself ran the multiplex PCR reads through MiXCR, one entry per CDR3 protein. In the table there are 600,000 to 700,000 distinct CDR3 sequences, about 38% of which are singletons. The source material was peripheral blood. The receptor source for this set is an adult man with Graves' ophthalmopathy.

In this sample, this clonotype turned up many times. CDR3 sequence reads: CSVVARGLEETEAFF. CDR3 nucleotide sequence: TGCAGCGTTGTTGCCAGGGGTCTTGAGGAGACTGAAGCTTTCTTT. This chain connects TRBV29-1 to TRBJ1-1; the D gene is possibly TRBD1 (6 bases). This CDR3 contains 15 residues. V was pared by 4 bases and J by 5 bases, with 20 bases between. Germline CDR1 is SQVTM and CDR2 is ANQGSEA.

The chain uses TRBV7-2 and TRBJ2-7; 8 nucleotides agree with TRBD1. The germline gives CDR1 SGHTA, CDR2 FQGNSA. The CDR3 extends over 13 amino acids. Unmatched junction bases numbered 6, after V lost 8 bases and J lost 3 bases. This chain's CDR3 is CASRDRTGYEQYF. DNA for the CDR3: TGTGCCAGCCGGGACAGGACGGGCTACGAGCAGTACTTC.

A word on this clonotype: A much bigger clone sits one base away, suggesting this may be a read error. The chain uses TRBV10-3 and TRBJ2-5, with D possibly being TRBD2 (5 bases). The germline gives CDR1 ENHRY, CDR2 SYGVKD. The CDR3 length is 14 residues. CDR3 bases: TGTGCCAGCAGTTACTCCAACGAGGGAGAGACCCAGTACTTC. It yields the protein CASSYSNEGETQYF.

This clonotype occurred many times. The chain joins TRBV6-6 to TRBJ1-6; weak D call: TRBD1 (6 bases). Germline assignment: CDR1 MNHNY and CDR2 SVGAGI (reference sequence). Trimming cost V 2 bases and J 14 bases, with 16 bases left between them. CDR3 length: 14 amino acids. CDR3 loop: CASSYGDTSQALHF. Written as DNA, the CDR3 is TGTGCCAGCAGTTACGGGGACACCTCGCAAGCCCTCCACTTT.

This clonotype was counted many times. This chain uses TRBV7-2 with TRBJ2-5; D gene uncertain. Germline V gene sequence: CDR1 SGHTA, CDR2 FQGNSA. CDR3 length: 14 amino acids. Trimming stripped 3 bases from V and 2 bases from J, with 10 bases between. The CDR3: CASSFSSRQETQYF. CDR3 nucleotide sequence: TGTGCCAGCAGCTTTTCCAGCCGGCAAGAGACCCAGTACTTC.

The table lists this clonotype with a count of one. At one end the junction does not follow the germline gene, possibly because of a read error. CDR3 sequence: CASILEGQGQASANTIYF. CDR3 nucleotides: TGTGCCAGCATCTTAGAAGGGCAGGGACAGGCCTCTGCAAACACCATATATTTT. The chain is built from TRBV7-9 and TRBJ1-3; TRBD1 matches at 8 bases. CDR3 length: 18 residues. The germline V gene encodes CDR1 SEHNR and CDR2 FQNEAQ (reference sequence).

This clonotype was picked up a small number of times. The chain employs TRBV2 and TRBJ2-1; D not certain. The V gene's germline CDR1 is SNHLY and CDR2 FYNNEI. The CDR3 has 16 amino acids. V shed 6 bases and J shed 0 bases, with 15 bases lying between them. CDR3 in amino acids: CASSLYRFLSYNEQFF. In nucleotides, the CDR3 is TGTGCCAGCAGCTTATACAGATTTCTCTCCTACAATGAGCAGTTCTTC.

The V and J genes are TRBV11-2 and TRBJ2-7; perhaps TRBD2 as D (5 bases). Trimming took 7 bases from V and 4 from J, leaving 14 bases between them. Germline CDR1 is SGHAT and CDR2 is FQNNGV. This CDR3 region has 13 residues. Written as DNA, the CDR3 is TGTGCCAGCATCCTAGCTCCCCGTTACGAGCAGTACTTC. This codes for CASILAPRYEQYF.